Many counts were recorded for the clone carrying this T cell receptor (beta chain). The data belong to a study of T-cell reconstitution after alpha-beta-depleted transplantation in children. Preparation of the TCRbeta library was carried out with unique molecular identifiers. One entry per CDR3 protein, called by TCRdb with MiXCR from the PCR reads. This table holds about 72,000 distinct CDR3 sequences, 6% to 8% found once. The TCR comes from a human donor who donated a stem cell graft to a child with acute lymphoblastic leukemia. This specimen was PBMCs from the stem cell graft donor, taken from the stem cell graft.

CDR3 in amino acids: CATGAGDGNQPQHF. The CDR3 DNA sequence: TGTGCCACCGGGGCGGGAGATGGCAATCAGCCCCAGCATTTT. The chain has TRBV10-3 and TRBJ1-5; TRBD1 is a possible D gene (5 bases). V was shortened by 10 bases and J by 2 bases, with 15 bases between the two germline ends. CDR1 ENHRY and CDR2 SYGVKD come from the germline V gene. This CDR3 region has 14 residues.